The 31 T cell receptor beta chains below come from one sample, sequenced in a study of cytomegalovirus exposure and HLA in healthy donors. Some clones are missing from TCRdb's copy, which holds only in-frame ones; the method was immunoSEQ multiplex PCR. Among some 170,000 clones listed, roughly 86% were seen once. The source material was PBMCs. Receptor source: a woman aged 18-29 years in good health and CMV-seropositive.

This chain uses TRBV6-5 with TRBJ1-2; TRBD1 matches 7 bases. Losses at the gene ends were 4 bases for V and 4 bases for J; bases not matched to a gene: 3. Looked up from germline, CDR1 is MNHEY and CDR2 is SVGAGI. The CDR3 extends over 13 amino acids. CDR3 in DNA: TGTGCCAGCAGTTCAGGGGGTTCCTATGGCTACACCTTC. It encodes CASSSGGSYGYTF.

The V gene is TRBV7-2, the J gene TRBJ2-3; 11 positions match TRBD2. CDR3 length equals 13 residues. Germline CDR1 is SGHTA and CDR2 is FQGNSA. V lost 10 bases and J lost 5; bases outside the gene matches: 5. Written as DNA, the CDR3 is TGTGCCACCCGACTAGCGGGATTAGATACGCAGTATTTT. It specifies CATRLAGLDTQYF. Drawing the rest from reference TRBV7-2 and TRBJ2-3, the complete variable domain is GAGVSQSPSNKVTEKGKDVELRCDPISGHTALYWYRQSLGQGLEFLIYFQGNSAPDKSGLPSDRFSAERTGGSVSTLTIQRTQQEDSAVYLCATRLAGLDTQYFGPGTRLTVL.

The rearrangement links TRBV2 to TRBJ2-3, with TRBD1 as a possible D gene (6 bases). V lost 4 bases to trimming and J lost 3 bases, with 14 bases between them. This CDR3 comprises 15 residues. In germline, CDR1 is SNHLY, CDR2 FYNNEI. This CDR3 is CASSVVRGMTDTQYF. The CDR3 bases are TGTGCCAGCAGTGTCGTCAGGGGTATGACAGATACGCAGTATTTT.

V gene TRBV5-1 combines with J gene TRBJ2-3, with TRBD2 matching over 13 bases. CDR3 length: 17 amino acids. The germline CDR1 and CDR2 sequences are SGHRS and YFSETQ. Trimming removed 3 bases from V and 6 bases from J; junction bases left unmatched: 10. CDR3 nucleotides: TGCGCCAGCAGCTCGGGACTAGCGGGATTCGTGGGGGATACGCAGTATTTT. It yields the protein CASSSGLAGFVGDTQYF.

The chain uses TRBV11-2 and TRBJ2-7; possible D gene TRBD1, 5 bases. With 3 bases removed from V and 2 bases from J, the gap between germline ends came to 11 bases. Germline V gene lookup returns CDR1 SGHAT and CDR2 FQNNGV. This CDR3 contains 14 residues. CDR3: CASSLSRGAYEQYF. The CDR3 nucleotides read TGTGCCAGCAGCTTGTCAAGGGGTGCCTACGAGCAGTACTTC.

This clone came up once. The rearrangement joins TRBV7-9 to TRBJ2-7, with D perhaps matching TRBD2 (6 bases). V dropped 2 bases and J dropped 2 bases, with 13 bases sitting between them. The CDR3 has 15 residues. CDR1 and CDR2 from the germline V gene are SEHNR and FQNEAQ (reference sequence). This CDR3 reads CASSLTAGRTYEQYF. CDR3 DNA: TGTGCCAGCAGCTTAACGGCAGGGAGGACCTACGAGCAGTACTTC.

The CDR3 here is CASSRMDTSTDTQYF. DNA of the CDR3: TGTGCCAGCAGCCGGATGGACACTAGCACAGATACGCAGTATTTT. The chain carries TRBV5-6 and TRBJ2-3, with D perhaps matching TRBD1 (5 bases). Trimming removed 4 bases at V and 0 bases at J, with 12 bases between. The CDR3 spans 15 residues. Germline V gives CDR1 SGHDT, CDR2 YYEEEE.

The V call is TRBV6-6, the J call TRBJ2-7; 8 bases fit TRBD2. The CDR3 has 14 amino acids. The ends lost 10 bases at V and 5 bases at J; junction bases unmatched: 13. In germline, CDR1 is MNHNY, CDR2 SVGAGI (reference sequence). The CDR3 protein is CATATAGVRNEQYF. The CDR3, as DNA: TGTGCCACTGCGACAGCGGGAGTTCGTAACGAGCAGTACTTC.

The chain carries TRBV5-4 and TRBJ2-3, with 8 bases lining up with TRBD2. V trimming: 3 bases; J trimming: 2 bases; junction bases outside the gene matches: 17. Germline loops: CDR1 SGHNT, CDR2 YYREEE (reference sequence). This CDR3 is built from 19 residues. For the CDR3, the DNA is TGTGCCAGCAGCTCCCCCCAGGGAGCGGGAGTTTCAAACACAGATACGCAGTATTTT. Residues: CASSSPQGAGVSNTDTQYF.

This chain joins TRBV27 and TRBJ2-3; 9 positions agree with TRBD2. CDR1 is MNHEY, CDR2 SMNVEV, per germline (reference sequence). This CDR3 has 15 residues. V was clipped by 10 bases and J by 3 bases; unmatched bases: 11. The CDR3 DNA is TGTGCCACTCTAGCGGGAAGGGAAGGAACAGATACGCAGTATTTT. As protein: CATLAGREGTDTQYF.

DNA for the CDR3: TGTGCCAGCAGGTCTAGCGGCACAGATACGCAGTATTTT. This gives the protein CASRSSGTDTQYF. The chain carries TRBV27 and TRBJ2-3; the D gene is possibly TRBD2 (6 bases). V lost 6 bases and J 1 base, leaving 8 bases between the germline ends. Germline values: CDR1 MNHEY, CDR2 SMNVEV (reference sequence). This CDR3 has 13 amino acids.

Here the CDR3 reads CASSREGLSGEAFF. The DNA of the CDR3 is TGTGCCAGCAGCCGAGAGGGACTGTCCGGGGAAGCTTTCTTT. The chain is built from TRBV6-6 and TRBJ1-1; a weak D match, TRBD1 (5 bases). This CDR3 comprises 14 residues. From germline, CDR1 is MNHNY and CDR2 SVGAGI (reference sequence). V dropped 6 bases and J dropped 8 bases, with 19 bases sitting between them.

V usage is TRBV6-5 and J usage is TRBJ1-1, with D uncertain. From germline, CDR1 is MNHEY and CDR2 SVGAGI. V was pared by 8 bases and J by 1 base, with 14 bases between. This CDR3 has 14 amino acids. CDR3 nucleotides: TGTGCCAGCTCACGGCGGGTTAGGAACACTGAAGCTTTCTTT. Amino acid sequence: CASSRRVRNTEAFF.

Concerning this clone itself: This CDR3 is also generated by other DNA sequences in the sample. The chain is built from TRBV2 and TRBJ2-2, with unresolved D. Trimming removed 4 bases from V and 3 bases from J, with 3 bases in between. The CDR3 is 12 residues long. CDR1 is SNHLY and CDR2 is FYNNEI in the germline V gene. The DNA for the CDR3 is TGTGCCAGCAGTGTCGACACCGGGGAGCTGTTTTTT. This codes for CASSVDTGELFF. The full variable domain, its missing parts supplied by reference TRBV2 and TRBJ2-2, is EPEVTQTPSHQVTQMGQEVILRCVPISNHLYFYWYRQILGQKVEFLVSFYNNEISEKSEIFDDQFSVERPDGSNFTLKIRSTKLEDSAMYFCASSVDTGELFFGEGSRLTVL.

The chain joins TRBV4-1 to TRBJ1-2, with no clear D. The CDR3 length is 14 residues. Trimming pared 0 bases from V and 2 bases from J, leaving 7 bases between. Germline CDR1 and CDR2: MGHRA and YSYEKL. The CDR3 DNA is TGCGCCAGCAGCCAAGATTTTCAGAACTATGGCTACACCTTC. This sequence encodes CASSQDFQNYGYTF.

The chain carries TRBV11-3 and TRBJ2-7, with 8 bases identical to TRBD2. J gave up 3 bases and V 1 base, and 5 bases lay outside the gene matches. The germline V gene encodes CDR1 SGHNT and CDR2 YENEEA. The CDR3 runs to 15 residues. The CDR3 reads CASSLGSSGYYEQYF. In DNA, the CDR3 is TGTGCCAGCAGCTTAGGGTCTAGCGGGTACTACGAGCAGTACTTC.

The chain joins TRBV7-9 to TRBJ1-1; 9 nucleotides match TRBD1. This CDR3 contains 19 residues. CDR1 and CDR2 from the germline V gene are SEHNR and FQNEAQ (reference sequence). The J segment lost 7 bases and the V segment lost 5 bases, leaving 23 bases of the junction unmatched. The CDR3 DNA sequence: TGTGCCAGCAGCGATACGATGGGGACAGGGACCGAATACAAGAATGAAGCTTTCTTT. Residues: CASSDTMGTGTEYKNEAFF. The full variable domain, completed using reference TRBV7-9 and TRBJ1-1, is DTGVSQNPRHKITKRGQNVTFRCDPISEHNRLYWYRQTLGQGPEFLTYFQNEAQLEKSRLLSDRFSAERPKGSFSTLEIQRTEQGDSAMYLCASSDTMGTGTEYKNEAFFGQGTRLTVV.

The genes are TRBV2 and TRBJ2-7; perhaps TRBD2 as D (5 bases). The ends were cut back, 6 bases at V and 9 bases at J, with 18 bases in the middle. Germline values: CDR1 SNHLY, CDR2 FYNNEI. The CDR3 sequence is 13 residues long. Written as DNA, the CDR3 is TGTGCCAGCAGGGCGGACTCGTATACCGGGCAGTACTTC. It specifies CASRADSYTGQYF.

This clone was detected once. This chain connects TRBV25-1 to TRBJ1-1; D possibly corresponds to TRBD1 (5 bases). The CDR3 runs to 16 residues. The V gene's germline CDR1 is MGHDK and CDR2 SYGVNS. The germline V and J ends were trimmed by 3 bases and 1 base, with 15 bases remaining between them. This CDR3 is CASSDVTGAANTEAFF. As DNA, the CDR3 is TGTGCCAGCAGTGATGTAACAGGTGCCGCGAACACTGAAGCTTTCTTT.

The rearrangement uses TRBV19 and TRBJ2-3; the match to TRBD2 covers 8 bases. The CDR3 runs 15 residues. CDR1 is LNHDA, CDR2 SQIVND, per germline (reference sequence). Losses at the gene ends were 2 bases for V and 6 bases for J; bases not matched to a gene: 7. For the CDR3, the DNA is TGTGCCAGTAGTATATCGGGTAGCGGGATGGATACGCAGTATTTT. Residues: CASSISGSGMDTQYF.

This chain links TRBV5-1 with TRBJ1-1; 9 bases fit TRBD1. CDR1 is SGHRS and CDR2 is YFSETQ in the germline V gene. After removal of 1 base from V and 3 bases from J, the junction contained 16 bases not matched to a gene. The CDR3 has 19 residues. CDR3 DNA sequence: TGCGCCAGCAGCTTGTCAGGACAGGGGTTCGTGGAGTCGTACACTGAAGCTTTCTTT. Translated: CASSLSGQGFVESYTEAFF. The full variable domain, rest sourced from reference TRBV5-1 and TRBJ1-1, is KAGVTQTPRYLIKTRGQQVTLSCSPISGHRSVSWYQQTPGQGLQFLFEYFSETQRNKGNFPGRFSGRQFSNSRSEMNVSTLELGDSALYLCASSLSGQGFVESYTEAFFGQGTRLTVV.

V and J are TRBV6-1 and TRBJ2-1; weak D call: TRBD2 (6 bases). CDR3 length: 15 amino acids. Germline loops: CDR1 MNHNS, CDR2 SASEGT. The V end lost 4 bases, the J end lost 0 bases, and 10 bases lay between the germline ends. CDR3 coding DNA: TGTGCCAGCAGTGGGGAGGTTGGCTCCTACAATGAGCAGTTCTTC. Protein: CASSGEVGSYNEQFF.

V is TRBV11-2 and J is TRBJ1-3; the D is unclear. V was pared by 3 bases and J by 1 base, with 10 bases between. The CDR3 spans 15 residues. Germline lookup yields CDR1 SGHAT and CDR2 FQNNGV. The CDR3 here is CASSFYLSSGNTIYF. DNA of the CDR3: TGTGCCAGCAGCTTTTATCTCTCTTCTGGAAACACCATATATTTT.

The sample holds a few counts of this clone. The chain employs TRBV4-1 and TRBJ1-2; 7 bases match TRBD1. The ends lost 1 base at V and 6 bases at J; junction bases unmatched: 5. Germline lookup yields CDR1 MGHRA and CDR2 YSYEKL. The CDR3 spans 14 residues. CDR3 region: CASSQADRAHGYTF. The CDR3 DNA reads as TGCGCCAGCAGCCAAGCAGACAGGGCCCATGGCTACACCTTC.

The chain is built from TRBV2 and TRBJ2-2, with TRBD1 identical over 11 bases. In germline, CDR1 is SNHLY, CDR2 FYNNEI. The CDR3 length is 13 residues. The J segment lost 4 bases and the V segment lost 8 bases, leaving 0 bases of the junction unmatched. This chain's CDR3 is CASGTGGTGELFF. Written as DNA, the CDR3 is TGTGCCAGCGGGACAGGGGGCACCGGGGAGCTGTTTTTT.

The CDR3 sequence: CASSSGSNYGYTF. CDR3 sequence (DNA): TGTGCCAGCAGCTCGGGGTCCAACTATGGCTACACCTTC. The V and J genes are TRBV7-6 and TRBJ1-2; D not certain. The CDR3 runs to 13 residues. Germline V gene lookup returns CDR1 SGHVS and CDR2 FNYEAQ. Trimming removed 4 bases at V and 2 bases at J, with 8 bases between.

CDR3 coding DNA: TGTGCCAGCATCGTCAGCGATAGCTCCTACGAGCAGTACTTC. This gives the protein CASIVSDSSYEQYF. The chain is built from TRBV2 and TRBJ2-7, with D hard to call. V was shortened by 7 bases and J by 0 bases, with 13 bases between the two germline ends. CDR1 SNHLY and CDR2 FYNNEI come from the germline V gene. This CDR3 is built from 14 residues. Supplemented by reference TRBV2 and TRBJ2-7, the full variable domain reads EPEVTQTPSHQVTQMGQEVILRCVPISNHLYFYWYRQILGQKVEFLVSFYNNEISEKSEIFDDQFSVERPDGSNFTLKIRSTKLEDSAMYFCASIVSDSSYEQYFGPGTRLTVT.

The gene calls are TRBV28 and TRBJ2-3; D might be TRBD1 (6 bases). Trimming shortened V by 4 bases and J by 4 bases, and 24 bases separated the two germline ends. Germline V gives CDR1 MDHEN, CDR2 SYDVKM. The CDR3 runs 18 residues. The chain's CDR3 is CASSSRYRDTTRPDTQYF. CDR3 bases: TGTGCCAGCAGTTCCCGCTACCGGGACACAACCCGACCAGATACGCAGTATTTT. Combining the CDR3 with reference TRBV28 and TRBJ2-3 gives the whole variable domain DVKVTQSSRYLVKRTGEKVFLECVQDMDHENMFWYRQDPGLGLRLIYFSYDVKMKEKGDIPEGYSVSREKKERFSLILESASTNQTSMYLCASSSRYRDTTRPDTQYFGPGTRLTVL.

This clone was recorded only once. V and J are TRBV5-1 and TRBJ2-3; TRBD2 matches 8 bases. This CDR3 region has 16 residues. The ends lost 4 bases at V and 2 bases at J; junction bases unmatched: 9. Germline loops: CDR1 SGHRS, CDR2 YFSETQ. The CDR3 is CASSTDTSGYTDTQYF. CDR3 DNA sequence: TGCGCCAGCAGCACCGATACTAGCGGCTACACAGATACGCAGTATTTT.

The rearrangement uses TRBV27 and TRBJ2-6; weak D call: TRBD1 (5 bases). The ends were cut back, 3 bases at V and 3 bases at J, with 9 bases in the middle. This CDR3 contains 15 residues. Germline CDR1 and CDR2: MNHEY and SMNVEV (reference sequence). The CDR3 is CASSFKGRGANVLTF. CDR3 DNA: TGTGCCAGCAGTTTTAAGGGGCGTGGGGCCAACGTCCTGACTTTC.

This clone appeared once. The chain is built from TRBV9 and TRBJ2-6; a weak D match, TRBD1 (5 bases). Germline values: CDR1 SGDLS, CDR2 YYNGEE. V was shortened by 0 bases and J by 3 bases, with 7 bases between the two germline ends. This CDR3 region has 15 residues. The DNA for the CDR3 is TGTGCCAGCAGCGTAGGGGGCGGTGGGGCCAACGTCCTGACTTTC. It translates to CASSVGGGGANVLTF.